The 12 T cell receptor beta chains below were found in one sample sequenced in a study of glioma-infiltrating T cells after dendritic cell vaccination (dated by TCRdb to between 2015 and 2016). Libraries were constructed by the immunoSEQ multiplex PCR assay. TCRdb holds this immuneACCESS table with in-frame rearrangements only. Some clones are missing; in checked studies, unresolved V genes explain under half, and the rest has no known cause. Across this sample there are some 70,000 clones, with 81% seen only once. Roughly 7.9% of the sample rests with the top ten. Here the sequenced sample was blood, taken before dendritic cell vaccination. The receptors come from a human donor with glioblastoma.

The V gene is TRBV5-3, the J gene TRBJ2-5; D ambiguous. Being an ORF, TRBV5-3 has a function that is uncertain. Trimming left V 0 bases short and J 2 bases short, with 8 bases between. This CDR3 has 14 residues. The DNA of the CDR3 is TGTGCCAGAAGCTTGGTAGTTAGTCAAGAGACCCAGTACTTC. Its translation is CARSLVVSQETQYF.

V is TRBV19 and J is TRBJ2-2, with D perhaps matching TRBD1 (5 bases). Germline-derived CDR1 and CDR2 are LNHDA and SQIVND (reference sequence). The CDR3 runs 16 residues. Trimming took off 6 bases at V and 0 bases at J, with 14 bases between the two ends. The CDR3 DNA sequence: TGTGCCAGTAGGAGATCGACAGCCGCGAACACCGGGGAGCTGTTTTTT. Residues: CASRRSTAANTGELFF.

The V and J genes are TRBV7-9 and TRBJ2-7; D perhaps matches TRBD1 (5 bases). CDR1 is SEHNR, CDR2 FQNEAQ, per germline (reference sequence). V lost 1 base to trimming and J lost 0 bases, with 16 bases between them. This CDR3 is 17 amino acids long. The CDR3 here is CASSLGADSPSSYEQYF. The CDR3 nucleotides are TGTGCCAGCAGCTTAGGGGCCGACAGTCCGAGCTCCTACGAGCAGTACTTC.

V usage is TRBV9 and J usage is TRBJ2-3; tentatively, D is TRBD1 (5 bases). Germline V gene data show CDR1 as SGDLS and CDR2 as YYNGEE. Deletions cut 5 bases from V and 3 bases from J, with 13 bases between. The CDR3 consists of 14 residues. CDR3 sequence: CASSSGAATDTQYF. The CDR3 region has the DNA TGTGCCAGCAGTTCTGGGGCGGCTACAGATACGCAGTATTTT.

The genes are TRBV7-2 and TRBJ2-1; no clear D. The V end was cut by 4 bases, the J end by 0 bases, with 10 bases between. Germline V gene sequence: CDR1 SGHTA, CDR2 FQGNSA. This CDR3 comprises 15 residues. In nucleotides, the CDR3 is TGTGCCAGCAGCTCCAGGCGTAGCTCCTACAATGAGCAGTTCTTC. Translated, it gives CASSSRRSSYNEQFF.

The chain links TRBV25-1 to TRBJ1-1; TRBD1 matches at 9 bases. Germline CDR1 and CDR2: MGHDK and SYGVNS. CDR3 length equals 15 residues. With V trimmed by 4 bases and J by 5 bases, 8 bases remained unmatched. CDR3 residues: CASSATGQGNTEAFF. For the CDR3, the DNA is TGTGCCAGCAGTGCTACGGGACAGGGAAATACTGAAGCTTTCTTT.

The chain carries TRBV7-9 and TRBJ2-3; TRBD2 agrees at 9 bases. Trimming at V came to 7 bases and at J to 4 bases, leaving 9 bases not matched to a gene. The CDR3 is 15 residues long. Germline V gene lookup returns CDR1 SEHNR and CDR2 FQNEAQ (reference sequence). CDR3 bases: TGTGCCAGCATCCCCCCAGGACTAGCGCCAGATACGCAGTATTTT. Translated, it gives CASIPPGLAPDTQYF. Full variable domain (missing parts from reference TRBV7-9 and TRBJ2-3): DTGVSQNPRHKITKRGQNVTFRCDPISEHNRLYWYRQTLGQGPEFLTYFQNEAQLEKSRLLSDRFSAERPKGSFSTLEIQRTEQGDSAMYLCASIPPGLAPDTQYFGPGTRLTVL.

The sample holds one count of this clone. This chain connects TRBV5-6 to TRBJ2-7; no definite D call. Trimming shortened V by 4 bases and J by 0 bases, and 8 bases separated the two germline ends. The germline V gene has CDR1 SGHDT and CDR2 YYEEEE. The CDR3 loop spans 13 amino acids. The CDR3 DNA is TGTGCCAGCAGCCCCGGGTACTCCTACGAGCAGTACTTC. Its translation is CASSPGYSYEQYF.

V gene TRBV5-1 combines with J gene TRBJ2-7; D possibly corresponds to TRBD2 (6 bases). V was cut by 0 bases and J by 3 bases, with 10 bases left in between. Germline loops: CDR1 SGHRS, CDR2 YFSETQ. The CDR3 spans 14 residues. This CDR3 reads CASSLGGEDYEQYF. The CDR3 DNA follows: TGCGCCAGCAGCTTGGGGGGGGAAGACTACGAGCAGTACTTC. Full variable domain (rest looked up from reference TRBV5-1 and TRBJ2-7): KAGVTQTPRYLIKTRGQQVTLSCSPISGHRSVSWYQQTPGQGLQFLFEYFSETQRNKGNFPGRFSGRQFSNSRSEMNVSTLELGDSALYLCASSLGGEDYEQYFGPGTRLTVT.

The chain couples TRBV5-4 to TRBJ1-2; 7 bases match TRBD1. The J segment lost 3 bases and the V segment lost 4 bases, leaving 9 bases of the junction unmatched. CDR3 length: 15 amino acids. The germline V gene has CDR1 SGHNT and CDR2 YYREEE (reference sequence). CDR3 in amino acids: CASSLQQGLDYGYTF. The CDR3, as DNA: TGTGCCAGCAGCCTCCAACAGGGGTTGGACTATGGCTACACCTTC.

The CDR3 DNA reads TGTGCCAGCAGCTTTGCAAGCTCAGGGGCCGGCTACACCTTC. It yields the protein CASSFASSGAGYTF. The chain has TRBV11-2 and TRBJ1-2, with D possibly TRBD1 on 6 matching bases. The CDR3 sequence is 14 residues long. The germline gives CDR1 SGHAT, CDR2 FQNNGV. V dropped 3 bases and J dropped 8 bases, with 16 bases sitting between them.

A remark on this clone: Mismatch with germline at one junction end may stem from a read error. The V and J genes are TRBV2 and TRBJ1-2; D is perhaps TRBD1 (6 bases). The CDR3 spans 14 residues. CDR1 is SNHLY and CDR2 is FYNNEI in the germline V gene. CDR3 loop: CASSVRGAGDGYAF. CDR3 DNA: TGTGCCAGCAGTGTTCGGGGGGCGGGGGATGGCTACGCCTTC.